This T cell receptor (beta chain) was recovered during a study of breast tumors, draining lymph nodes, adjacent tissues. TCRdb reanalysed the multiplex PCR reads using MiXCR and keeps one entry per CDR3 protein. Among about 140,000 distinct CDR3 sequences listed, approximately 20% were seen once. Breast cancer patients provided tissue from their axillary draining lymph nodes. The germline gives CDR1 KGHSH, CDR2 LQKENI. V lost 1 base and J 0 bases, leaving 4 bases between the germline ends. CDR3 length: 13 residues. This clonotype was counted at least ten times. Sequencing was performed on axillary lymph node tissue. The sequence came from a female donor with breast cancer. Some clones in this sample may be carry-over from other donors' samples. V and J are TRBV18 and TRBJ2-7; D gene unclear. CDR3 nucleotide sequence: TGTGCCAGCTCACCACTCAGCTCCTACGAGCAGTACTTC. This gives the protein CASSPLSSYEQYF.